The source of this T cell receptor (beta chain) is a study of identical twins. Germline CDR1 and CDR2: SEHNR and FQNEAQ (reference sequence). Between the trimmed V and J ends, which lost 5 bases and 4 bases, there was a span of 17 bases. CDR3 length: 15 amino acids. The authors used template switching to add a universal primer site and gave cDNA unique molecular identifiers. TCRdb analysed the 5' RACE reads with MiXCR anew, one entry per CDR3 protein. This repertoire shows roughly 720,000 distinct CDR3 sequences, over 15% found once; its top ten account for 10% to 15%. The data were also submitted as part of a second study, on T cells expressing NK-cell markers. In that study: One of the eight sequenced donors was seronegative, whereas the other seven were HCMV-seropositive. CD8+ T cells in roughly six donors included dominant NKG2C+ clonotypes at about 1.0-8%. Once again these clonotypes came out on top in the CD3+CD56-NKG2C+ fraction of a few donors.

Material: PBMCs. The receptor's source is a woman aged 18 to 35 in good health. V usage is TRBV7-9 and J usage is TRBJ1-2; D uncertain. CDR3 sequence: CASSVSRGGSYGYTF. In DNA form, the CDR3 reads TGTGCCAGCAGCGTTAGCCGGGGAGGCTCCTATGGCTACACCTTC.